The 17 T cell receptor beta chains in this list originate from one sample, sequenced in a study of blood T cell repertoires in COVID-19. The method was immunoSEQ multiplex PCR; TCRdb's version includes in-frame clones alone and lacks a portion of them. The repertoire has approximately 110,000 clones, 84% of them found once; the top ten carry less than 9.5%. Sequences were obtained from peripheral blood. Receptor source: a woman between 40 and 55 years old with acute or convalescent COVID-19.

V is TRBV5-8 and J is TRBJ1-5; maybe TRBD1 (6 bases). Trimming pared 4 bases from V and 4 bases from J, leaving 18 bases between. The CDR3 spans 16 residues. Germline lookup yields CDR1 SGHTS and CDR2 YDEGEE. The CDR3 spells CASSSSSGTYNQPQHF. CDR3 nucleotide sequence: TGTGCCAGCAGCAGTTCTTCCGGGACATATAATCAGCCCCAGCATTTT.

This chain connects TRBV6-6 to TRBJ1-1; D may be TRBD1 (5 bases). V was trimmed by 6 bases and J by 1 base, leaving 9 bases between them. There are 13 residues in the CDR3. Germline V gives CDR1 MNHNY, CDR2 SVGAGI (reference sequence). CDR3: CASSDQGNTEAFF. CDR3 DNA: TGTGCCAGCAGCGACCAGGGGAACACTGAAGCTTTCTTT.

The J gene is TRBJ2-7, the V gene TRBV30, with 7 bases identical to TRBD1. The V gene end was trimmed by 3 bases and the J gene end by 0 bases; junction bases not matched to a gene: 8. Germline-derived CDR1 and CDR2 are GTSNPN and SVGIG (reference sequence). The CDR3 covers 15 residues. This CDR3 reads CAWSSDRTNSYEQYF. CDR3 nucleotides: TGTGCCTGGAGCTCGGACAGGACCAACTCCTACGAGCAGTACTTC.

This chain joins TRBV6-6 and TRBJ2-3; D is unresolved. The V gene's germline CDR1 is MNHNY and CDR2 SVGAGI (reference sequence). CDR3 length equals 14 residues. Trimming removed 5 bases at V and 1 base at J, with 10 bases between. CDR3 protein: CASSPPFGTDTQYF. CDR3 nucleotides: TGTGCCAGCAGTCCCCCTTTCGGCACAGATACGCAGTATTTT.

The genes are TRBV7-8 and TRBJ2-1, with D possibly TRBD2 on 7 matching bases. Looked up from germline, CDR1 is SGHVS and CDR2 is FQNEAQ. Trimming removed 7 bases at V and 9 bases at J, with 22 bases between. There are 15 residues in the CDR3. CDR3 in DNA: TGTGCCAGCAAGGACCGGGGGGCGCCAGGGACTGAGCAGTTCTTC. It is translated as CASKDRGAPGTEQFF.

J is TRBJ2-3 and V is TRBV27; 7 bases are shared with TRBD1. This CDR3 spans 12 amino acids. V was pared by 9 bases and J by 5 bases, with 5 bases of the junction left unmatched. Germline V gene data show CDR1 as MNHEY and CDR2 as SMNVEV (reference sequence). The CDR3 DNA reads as TGTGCCAGGACAGGGCTGGGAGATACGCAGTATTTT. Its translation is CARTGLGDTQYF.

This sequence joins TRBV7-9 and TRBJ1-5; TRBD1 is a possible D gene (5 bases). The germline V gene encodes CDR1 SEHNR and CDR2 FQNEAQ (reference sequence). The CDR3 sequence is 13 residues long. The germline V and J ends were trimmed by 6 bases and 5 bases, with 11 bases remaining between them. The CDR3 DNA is TGTGCCAGCAGTTTCAGGGAGGATCAGCCCCAGCATTTT. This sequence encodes CASSFREDQPQHF.

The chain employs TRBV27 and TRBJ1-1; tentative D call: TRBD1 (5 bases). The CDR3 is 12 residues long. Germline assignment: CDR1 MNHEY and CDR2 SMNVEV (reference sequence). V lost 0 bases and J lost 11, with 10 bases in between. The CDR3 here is CASSLSGGVAFF. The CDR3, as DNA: TGTGCCAGCAGTTTATCGGGAGGGGTCGCTTTCTTT.

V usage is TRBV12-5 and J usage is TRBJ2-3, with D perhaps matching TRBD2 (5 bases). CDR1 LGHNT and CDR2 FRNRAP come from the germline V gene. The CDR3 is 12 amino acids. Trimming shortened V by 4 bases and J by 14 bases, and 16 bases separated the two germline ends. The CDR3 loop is CASGSLRGYPYF. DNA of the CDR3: TGTGCTAGTGGTTCCCTTCGCGGGTACCCGTATTTT.

CDR3 bases: TGTGCCAGCAGCCCCCCTAATTACCCAGATACGCAGTATTTT. It specifies CASSPPNYPDTQYF. V and J are TRBV9 and TRBJ2-3; D is uncertain. The length of the CDR3 is 14 residues. V was clipped by 4 bases and J by 4 bases, with 13 bases between them. Germline loops: CDR1 SGDLS, CDR2 YYNGEE.

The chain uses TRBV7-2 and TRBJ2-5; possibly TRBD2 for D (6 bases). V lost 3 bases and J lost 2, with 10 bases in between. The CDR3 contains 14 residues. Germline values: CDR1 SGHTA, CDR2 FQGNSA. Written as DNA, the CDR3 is TGTGCCAGCAGCTTTGGGACTCCGCAAGAGACCCAGTACTTC. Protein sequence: CASSFGTPQETQYF.

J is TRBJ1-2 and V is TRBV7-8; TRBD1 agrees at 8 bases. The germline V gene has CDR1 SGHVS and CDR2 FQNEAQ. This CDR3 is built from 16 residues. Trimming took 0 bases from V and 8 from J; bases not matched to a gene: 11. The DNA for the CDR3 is TGTGCCAGCAGCTTAGCCAGAACAGGGGGGAAGGGCGGCTACACCTTC. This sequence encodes CASSLARTGGKGGYTF.

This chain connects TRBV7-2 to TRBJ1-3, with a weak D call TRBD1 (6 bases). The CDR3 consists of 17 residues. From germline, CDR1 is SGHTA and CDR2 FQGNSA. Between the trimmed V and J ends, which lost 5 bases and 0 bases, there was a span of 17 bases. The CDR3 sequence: CASSARQADLSGNTIYF. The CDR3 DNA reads TGTGCCAGCAGCGCCCGACAGGCTGACCTCTCTGGAAACACCATATATTTT.

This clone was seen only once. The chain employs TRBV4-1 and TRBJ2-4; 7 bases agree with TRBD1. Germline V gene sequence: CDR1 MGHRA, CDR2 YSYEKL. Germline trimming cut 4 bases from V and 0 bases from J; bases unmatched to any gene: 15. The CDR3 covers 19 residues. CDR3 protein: CASSRFPQGEILAKNIQYF. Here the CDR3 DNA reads TGCGCCAGCAGCCGTTTTCCCCAGGGGGAAATACTAGCCAAAAACATTCAGTACTTC.

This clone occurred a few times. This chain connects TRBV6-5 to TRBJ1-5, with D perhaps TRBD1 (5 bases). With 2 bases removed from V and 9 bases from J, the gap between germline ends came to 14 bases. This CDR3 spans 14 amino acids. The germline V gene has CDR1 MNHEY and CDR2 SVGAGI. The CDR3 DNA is TGTGCCAGCAGTTACGACAGCTCGCCGGGGCCCCAGCATTTT. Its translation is CASSYDSSPGPQHF.

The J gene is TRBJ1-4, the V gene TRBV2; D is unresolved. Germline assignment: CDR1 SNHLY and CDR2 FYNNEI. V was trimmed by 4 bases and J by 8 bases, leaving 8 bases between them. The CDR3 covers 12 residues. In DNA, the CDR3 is TGTGCCAGCAGTGTCTCACGGGAAAAACTGTTTTTT. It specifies CASSVSREKLFF. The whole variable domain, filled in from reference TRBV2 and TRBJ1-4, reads EPEVTQTPSHQVTQMGQEVILRCVPISNHLYFYWYRQILGQKVEFLVSFYNNEISEKSEIFDDQFSVERPDGSNFTLKIRSTKLEDSAMYFCASSVSREKLFFGSGTQLSVL.

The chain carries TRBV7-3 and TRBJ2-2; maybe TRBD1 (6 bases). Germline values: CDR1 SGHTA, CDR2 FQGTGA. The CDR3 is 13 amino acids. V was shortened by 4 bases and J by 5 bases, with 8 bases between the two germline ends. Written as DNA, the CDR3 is TGTGCCAGCAGCTACAGGGTTACCGGGGAGCTGTTTTTT. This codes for CASSYRVTGELFF.